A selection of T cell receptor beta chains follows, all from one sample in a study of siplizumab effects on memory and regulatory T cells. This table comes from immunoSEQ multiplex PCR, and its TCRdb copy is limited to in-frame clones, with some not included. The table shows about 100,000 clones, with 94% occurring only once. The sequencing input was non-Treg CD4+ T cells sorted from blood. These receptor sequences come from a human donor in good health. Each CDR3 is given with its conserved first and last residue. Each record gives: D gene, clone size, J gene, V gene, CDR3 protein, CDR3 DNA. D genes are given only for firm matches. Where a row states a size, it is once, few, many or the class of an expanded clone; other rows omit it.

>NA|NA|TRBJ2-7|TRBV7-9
CASSSTYGSSEQYF
TGTGCCAGCAGCTCCACTTACGGGAGTAGCGAGCAGTACTTC
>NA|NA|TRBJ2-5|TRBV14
CASSQVRETQYF
TGTGCCAGCAGCCAAGTTCGAGAGACCCAGTACTTC
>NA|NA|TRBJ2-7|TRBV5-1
CASSLGYEQYF
TGCGCCAGCAGCTTGGGGTACGAGCAGTACTTC
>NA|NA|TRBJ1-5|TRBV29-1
CSVVGGPGNQPQHF
TGCAGCGTTGTGGGGGGACCCGGCAATCAGCCCCAGCATTTT
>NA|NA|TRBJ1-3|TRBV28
CASSSPRTPDGNTIYF
TGTGCCAGCAGTTCACCACGGACACCGGATGGAAACACCATATATTTT
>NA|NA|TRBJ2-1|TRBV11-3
CASSLTGGEQFF
TGTGCCAGCAGCTTAACCGGGGGAGAGCAGTTCTTC
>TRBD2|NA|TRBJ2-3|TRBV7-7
CASSRGLAGLQDTQYF
TGTGCTAGCAGCCGGGGACTAGCGGGACTCCAAGATACGCAGTATTTT
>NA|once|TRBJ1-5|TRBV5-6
CASSLGSGSYSNQPQHF
TGTGCCAGCAGCTTGGGATCAGGGTCCTATAGCAATCAGCCCCAGCATTTT
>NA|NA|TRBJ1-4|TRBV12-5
CASGWGLTNEKLFF
TGTGCTAGTGGTTGGGGACTGACTAATGAAAAACTGTTTTTT
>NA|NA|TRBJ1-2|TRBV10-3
CAISGEQRTGFNYGYTF
TGTGCCATCAGCGGCGAACAGAGGACGGGATTTAACTATGGCTACACCTTC
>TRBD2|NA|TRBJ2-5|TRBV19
CASSLAGAGETQYF
TGTGCCAGTAGCCTAGCGGGAGCAGGGGAGACCCAGTACTTC
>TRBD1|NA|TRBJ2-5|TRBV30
CAWRGAGGVETQYF
TGTGCCTGGAGGGGGGCAGGGGGCGTGGAGACCCAGTACTTC
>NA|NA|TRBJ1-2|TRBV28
CASSLFSRTSGGYTF
TGTGCCAGCAGTTTATTCAGTAGGACGTCTGGAGGCTACACCTTC
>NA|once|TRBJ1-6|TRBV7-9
CASSLGGTAGNSPLHF
TGTGCCAGCAGCTTAGGGGGGACGGCAGGAAATTCACCCCTCCACTTT